The 2 T cell receptor beta chains given below trace back to one sample, sequenced in a study of chemoradiotherapy in HPV16-positive cancers. Assay: immunoSEQ multiplex PCR; the TCRdb copy retains only in-frame clones and omits some. The table shows fewer than 6,500 clones, with roughly 80% occurring only once. The source material was tumor tissue, sampled from a patient who underwent chemoradiotherapy. The origin of the receptors is a human donor with HPV-associated anogenital cancer.

The chain combines TRBV5-1 with TRBJ2-1, with D tentatively TRBD1 or TRBD2 (5 bases each). CDR3 length equals 15 residues. Trimming shortened V by 0 bases and J by 1 base, and 8 bases separated the two germline ends. CDR1 SGHRS and CDR2 YFSETQ come from the germline V gene. CDR3 protein: CASSLGGFSYNEQFF. In nucleotides, the CDR3 is TGCGCCAGCAGCTTGGGGGGGTTTTCCTACAATGAGCAGTTCTTC.

The chain employs TRBV15 and TRBJ2-1; 8 bases agree with TRBD1. V shed 1 base and J 4 bases; nucleotides not matched to a gene: 12. The CDR3 covers 18 residues. Germline CDR1 and CDR2: LNHNV and YYDKDF (reference sequence). CDR3 residues: CATSRVSRQGRGYNEQFF. The CDR3 DNA is TGTGCCACCAGCAGAGTGAGCCGACAGGGGCGCGGATACAATGAGCAGTTCTTC.